This TCR beta chain stems from a study of OX40 agonist ivuxolimab in advanced cancers. CDR3 length: 14 residues. V lost 0 bases to trimming and J lost 6 bases, with 10 bases between them. Germline lookup yields CDR1 SGDLS and CDR2 YYNGEE. Profiled with immunoSEQ multiplex PCR; TCRdb holds only in-frame clones, not every one. This sample has about 85,000 clones, with about 86% found just once. The chain carries TRBV9 and TRBJ2-1; no clear D. This TCR came from an adult with an advanced solid tumor such as melanoma, head and neck, liver or kidney cancer. Sequencing used CD4+ or CD8+ T cells sorted from blood, obtained in a trial of the OX40 agonist ivuxolimab. CDR3 amino acids: CASSVGTRSNEQFF. As DNA, the CDR3 is TGTGCCAGCAGCGTAGGGACGAGGAGCAATGAGCAGTTCTTC.